This section outlines one T cell receptor (beta chain) sequence together with its context. Its cognate antigen is unknown. The CDR3 runs to 12 residues. V lost 7 bases to trimming and J lost 1 base, with 7 bases between them. Per the germline V gene, CDR1 is SGHAT and CDR2 is FQNNGV. This entry comes from a study of shared clonotypes between healthy human individuals. Findings and limits, study-wide: Only a few donors were included, so the genetic and exposure-history diversity represented was limited.

The assay used deep level. Replicate PCRs run on unsorted PBMC used roughly 320 ng DNA, which was approximately 29,000 T cell genomes. In the original processing: ImmunoSEQ sequences covered only the junction and lacked quality scores; filtering therefore differed. The assay was immunoSEQ multiplex PCR, and TCRdb's table has in-frame clones only and misses some. V and J calls and clone size are copied from that table; D and trimming were computed from the DNA. The repertoire includes roughly 500,000 clones, roughly 80% of them detected once, and over 9.5% sits in the top ten. The rearrangement uses TRBV11-2 and TRBJ1-1, with D hard to call. The receptor's source is a middle-aged woman in good health. Some clones in this sample may be carry-over from other donors' samples. The sample consisted of PBMCs. The CDR3 bases are TGTGCCAGCAAATGGGGGAACACTGAAGCTTTCTTT. This encodes CASKWGNTEAFF.